The clone carrying this T cell receptor (beta chain) showed up just a few times. The primer mix had 60 Vbeta and 13 Jbeta primers. Method: immunoSEQ multiplex PCR; TCRdb's copy keeps in-frame clones and lacks some. Of tens of thousands of clones in the sample, roughly 78% were seen once. This entry is derived from a study of cytomegalovirus exposure and HLA in healthy donors. The sequence came from a male donor in good health and CMV-seropositive. Sequencing was done on a sample of PBMCs.

As DNA, the CDR3 is TGTGCCAGCAGCCAAGCGGGACAGTCGGGCACAGATACGCAGTATTTT. Residues: CASSQAGQSGTDTQYF. This chain links TRBV4-2 with TRBJ2-3; TRBD1 matches 7 bases. This CDR3 is built from 16 residues. V lost 1 base, J lost 1 base, and 5 bases stayed unmatched. Germline V gene data show CDR1 as LGHNA and CDR2 as YNFKEQ.